This TCR beta chain was sequenced in a study of early T cells in non-severe SARS-CoV-2 infection (dated by TCRdb to the early 2020s). The study in broad terms: Because TCR sequencing relied on bulk RNA taken from unsorted whole blood, pairing of alpha and beta chains was not possible.

Library creation used 5' RACE. TCRdb lists the instrument as NextSeq 500. In the TCR library protocol, unique molecular identifiers were attached to individual cDNA molecules to correct for PCR bias and sequencing error. Sequencing covered both TCR alpha and beta chains, and within each sample the abundances of alpha and beta sequences were tightly co-correlated. Per the source publication's procedure: Decombinator V4 was used to annotate the V gene, J gene and CDR3 of the TCR sequences. TCRs were defined as expanded if a significant change between any two time points was detected under a Poisson model with p below 0.0001. TCR abundances were normalised to the total number of TCRs sequenced per sample and expressed as counts per million. TRAV1-2 paired with TRAJ12, TRAJ20 or TRAJ33 defined MAIT TCRs, while TRAV10 paired with TRAJ18 defined iNKT TCRs. VDJdb, accessed 1 November 2021, was searched for CMV, EBV and SARS-CoV-2 annotated TCRs, with TCRs annotated for multiple antigens excluded. In TCRdb, the public reads were trimmed at Q25 with fastp and aligned with MiXCR, with productive beta chains retained. Rows are combined by CDR3 protein, so each entry shows the most common genes and DNA. None of the V and J calls come from the authors' own analysis; TCRdb made them. This sample is represented by about 70,000 distinct CDR3 sequences; 5% of them were singletons. Together, the top ten hold around 7.5% of the sample.

V loses 3 bases of germline sequence and J loses 0 bases, and the interval between the two ends is 10 bases. The CDR3 runs 15 residues from the cysteine to the phenylalanine. The only DNA kept is the CDR3, 45 bases in frame from the first base. The germline V gene sets CDR1 to SGHTA and CDR2 to FQGNSA. Broad study findings and their caveats: Matching against VDJdb was skewed toward anti-spike CD8 responses, likely underestimated virus-specific expansions, and missed private and CD4 specificities.

This clonotype was seen repeatedly, ten times or more. Its antigen is not yet known. No base qualities exist here, and no much larger clone lies one base off it. The study was a case-control design nested within a healthcare worker cohort in London, UK, with weekly nasopharyngeal swab PCR tests and blood sampling. Healthcare workers were recruited between 23 and 31 March 2020, during the week of the UK lockdown, and were followed weekly for up to 16 weeks. The receptor's source is an adult who was a healthcare worker with PCR-confirmed SARS-CoV-2 infection or an uninfected control (not recorded which). The input for sequencing was whole blood, taken at baseline. The V gene is TRBV7-2 and the J gene is TRBJ2-3, with no D gene named confidently. CDR3 reads: CASSFSLTSTDTQYF. Here is the DNA: TGTGCCAGCAGCTTCTCCCTTACTAGCACAGATACGCAGTATTTT. Here the CDR3 is joined to the reference TRBV7-2 and TRBJ2-3 genes, and the full variable domain is: GAGVSQSPSNKVTEKGKDVELRCDPISGHTALYWYRQSLGQGLEFLIYFQGNSAPDKSGLPSDRFSAERTGGSVSTLTIQRTQQEDSAVYLCASSFSLTSTDTQYFGPGTRLTVL.